Described below is a single T cell receptor beta chain sequence and its context. What it recognizes is unknown. Using its own MiXCR run on the 5' RACE reads, TCRdb lists one record per CDR3 protein. The sample has around 390,000 distinct CDR3 sequences; approximately 20% are singletons. Germline CDR1 and CDR2: SGHRS and YFSETQ. The CDR3 runs to 15 residues. After removal of 4 bases from V and 3 bases from J, the junction contained 4 bases not matched to a gene. The sample comes from a study of CD8 T cells in ankylosing spondylitis. Study-level results: A TCR beta motif of fewer than ten highly homologous variants appeared characteristic of ankylosing spondylitis blood. Clones that were linked to disease were CD8+ and were relatively rare in peripheral blood.

The receptor's source is a male donor with ankylosing spondylitis. The V call is TRBV5-1, the J call TRBJ2-1; 10 bases agree with TRBD2. Sequenced: blood, either unsorted or a sorted T cell fraction (not recorded which). CDR3 protein: CASSPSGSLYNEQFF. The CDR3 region has the DNA TGCGCCAGCAGCCCTAGCGGGAGCCTCTACAATGAGCAGTTCTTC.